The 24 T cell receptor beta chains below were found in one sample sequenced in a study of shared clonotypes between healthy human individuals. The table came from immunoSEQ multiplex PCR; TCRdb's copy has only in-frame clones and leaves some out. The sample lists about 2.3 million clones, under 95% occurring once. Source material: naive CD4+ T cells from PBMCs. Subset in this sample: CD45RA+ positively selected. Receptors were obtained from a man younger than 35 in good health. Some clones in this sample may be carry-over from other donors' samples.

The CDR3 nucleotides read TGCGCCAGCAGCTTGATGCCTAGCAATGACAATGAGCAGTTCTTC. Amino acid sequence: CASSLMPSNDNEQFF. The rearrangement joins TRBV5-1 to TRBJ2-1; the D gene is possibly TRBD2 (5 bases). V was trimmed by 1 base and J by 5 bases, leaving 13 bases between them. Germline lookup yields CDR1 SGHRS and CDR2 YFSETQ. The CDR3 sequence is 15 residues long.

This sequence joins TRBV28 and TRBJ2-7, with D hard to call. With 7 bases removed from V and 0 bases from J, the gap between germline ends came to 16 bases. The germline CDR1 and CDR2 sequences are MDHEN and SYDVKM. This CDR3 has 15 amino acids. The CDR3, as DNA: TGTGCCAGCACTAATACGGACCACTACTCCTACGAGCAGTACTTC. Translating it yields CASTNTDHYSYEQYF.

The DNA for the CDR3 is TGTGCCAGCAGCTTAGGCCTGAGCTCCTACAATGAGCAGTTCTTC. Protein product: CASSLGLSSYNEQFF. This chain joins TRBV7-6 and TRBJ2-1; no firm D call. Germline lookup yields CDR1 SGHVS and CDR2 FNYEAQ. CDR3 length: 15 amino acids. The V and J ends lost 1 base and 0 bases respectively, with 7 bases between them.

The CDR3 region is CASREGRSEQYF. CDR3 DNA: TGCGCCAGTCGGGAGGGACGGAGCGAGCAGTACTTC. The chain links TRBV5-1 to TRBJ2-7, with 8 bases lining up with TRBD2. Germline trimming cut 8 bases from V and 6 bases from J; bases unmatched to any gene: 7. The V gene's germline CDR1 is SGHRS and CDR2 YFSETQ. The CDR3 totals 12 residues.

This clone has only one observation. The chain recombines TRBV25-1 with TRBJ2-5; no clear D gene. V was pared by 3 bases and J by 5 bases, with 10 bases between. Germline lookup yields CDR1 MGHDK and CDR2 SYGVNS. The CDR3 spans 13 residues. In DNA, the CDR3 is TGTGCCAGCAGTGAGCCACCGAAGGAGACCCAGTACTTC. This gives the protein CASSEPPKETQYF.

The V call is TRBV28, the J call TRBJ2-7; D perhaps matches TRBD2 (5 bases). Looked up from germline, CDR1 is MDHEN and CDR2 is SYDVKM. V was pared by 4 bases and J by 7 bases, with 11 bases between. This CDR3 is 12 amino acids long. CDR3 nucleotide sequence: TGTGCCAGCAGTTCGGGGATAGGGGAGCAGTACTTC. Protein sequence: CASSSGIGEQYF.

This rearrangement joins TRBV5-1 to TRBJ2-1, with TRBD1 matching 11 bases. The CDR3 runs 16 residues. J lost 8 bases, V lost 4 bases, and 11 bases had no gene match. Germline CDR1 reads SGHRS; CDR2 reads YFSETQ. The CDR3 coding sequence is TGCGCCAGCAGCCCCAAGGCCAGGACAGGGGGCGATGAGCAGTTCTTC. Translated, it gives CASSPKARTGGDEQFF.

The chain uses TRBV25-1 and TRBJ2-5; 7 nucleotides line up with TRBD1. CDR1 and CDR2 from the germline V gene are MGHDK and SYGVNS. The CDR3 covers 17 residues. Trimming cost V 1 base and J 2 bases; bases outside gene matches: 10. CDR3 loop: CASSEWRRGRGQETQYF. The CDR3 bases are TGTGCCAGCAGTGAATGGAGGCGCGGCAGGGGGCAAGAGACCCAGTACTTC.

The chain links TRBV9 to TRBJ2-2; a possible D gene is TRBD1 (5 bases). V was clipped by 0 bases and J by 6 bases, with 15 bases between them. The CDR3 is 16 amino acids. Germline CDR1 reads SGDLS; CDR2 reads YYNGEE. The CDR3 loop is CASSVAAQGGSGELFF. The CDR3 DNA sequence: TGTGCCAGCAGCGTAGCTGCCCAGGGTGGGTCCGGGGAGCTGTTTTTT.

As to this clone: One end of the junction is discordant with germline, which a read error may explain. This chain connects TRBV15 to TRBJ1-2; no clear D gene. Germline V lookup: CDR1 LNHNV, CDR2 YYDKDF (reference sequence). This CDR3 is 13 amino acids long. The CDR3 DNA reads TGTGCCACCAGCACACTCATTAACCATGGCTACACCTTC. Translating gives CATSTLINHGYTF.

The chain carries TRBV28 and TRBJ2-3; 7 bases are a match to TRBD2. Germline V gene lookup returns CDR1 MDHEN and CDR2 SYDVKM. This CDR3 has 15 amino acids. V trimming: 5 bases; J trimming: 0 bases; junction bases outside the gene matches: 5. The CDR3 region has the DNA TGTGCCAGCAGTCCGTCTAGCGGAAGCACAGATACGCAGTATTTT. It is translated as CASSPSSGSTDTQYF.

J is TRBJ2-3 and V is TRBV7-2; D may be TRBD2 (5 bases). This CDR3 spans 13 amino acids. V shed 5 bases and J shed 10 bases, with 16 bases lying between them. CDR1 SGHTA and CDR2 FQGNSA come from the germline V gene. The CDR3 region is CASSPSRGGAQYF. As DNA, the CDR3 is TGTGCCAGCAGCCCTTCACGGGGTGGAGCGCAGTATTTT.

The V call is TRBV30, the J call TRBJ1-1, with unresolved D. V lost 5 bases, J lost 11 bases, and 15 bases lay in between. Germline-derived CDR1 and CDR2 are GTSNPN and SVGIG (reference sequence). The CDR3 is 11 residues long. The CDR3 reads CAWGLRGEAFF. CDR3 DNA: TGTGCCTGGGGCCTACGTGGGGAGGCTTTCTTT.

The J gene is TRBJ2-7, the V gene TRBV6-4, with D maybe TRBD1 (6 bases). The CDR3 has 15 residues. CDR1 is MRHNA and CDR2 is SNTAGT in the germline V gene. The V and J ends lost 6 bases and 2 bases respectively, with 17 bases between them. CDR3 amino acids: CASREGHQGPYEQYF. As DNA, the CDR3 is TGTGCCAGCAGAGAAGGACATCAGGGGCCCTACGAGCAGTACTTC.

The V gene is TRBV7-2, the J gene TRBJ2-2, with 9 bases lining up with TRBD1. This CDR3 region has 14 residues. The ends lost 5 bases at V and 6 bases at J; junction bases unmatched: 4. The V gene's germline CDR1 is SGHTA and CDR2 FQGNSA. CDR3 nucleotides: TGTGCCAGCAGCAAGGACAGGGGCGCCGGGGAGCTGTTTTTT. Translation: CASSKDRGAGELFF.

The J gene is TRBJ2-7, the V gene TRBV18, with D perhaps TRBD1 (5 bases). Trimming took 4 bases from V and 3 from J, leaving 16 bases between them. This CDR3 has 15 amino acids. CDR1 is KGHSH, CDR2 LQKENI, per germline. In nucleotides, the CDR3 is TGTGCCAGCTCACAAACCGCCGACAGTTTCTACGAGCAGTACTTC. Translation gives CASSQTADSFYEQYF.

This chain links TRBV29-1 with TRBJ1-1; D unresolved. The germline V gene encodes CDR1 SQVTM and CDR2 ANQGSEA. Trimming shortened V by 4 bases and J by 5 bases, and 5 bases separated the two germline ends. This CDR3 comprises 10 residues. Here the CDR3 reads CSVVRTEAFF. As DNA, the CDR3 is TGCAGCGTTGTACGAACTGAAGCTTTCTTT. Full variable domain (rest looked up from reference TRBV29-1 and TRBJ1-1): SAVISQKPSRDICQRGTSLTIQCQVDSQVTMMFWYRQQPGQSLTLIATANQGSEATYESGFVIDKFPISRPNLTFSTLTVSNMSPEDSSIYLCSVVRTEAFFGQGTRLTVV.

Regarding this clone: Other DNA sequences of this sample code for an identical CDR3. CDR3 amino acids: CASSLEAGISGNTIYF. The CDR3 coding sequence is TGCGCCAGCAGCTTGGAGGCAGGGATCTCTGGAAACACCATATATTTT. The chain has TRBV5-1 and TRBJ1-3; possible D gene TRBD1, 5 bases. The CDR3 spans 16 residues. Germline loops: CDR1 SGHRS, CDR2 YFSETQ. The V end lost 0 bases, the J end lost 0 bases, and 10 bases lay between the germline ends.

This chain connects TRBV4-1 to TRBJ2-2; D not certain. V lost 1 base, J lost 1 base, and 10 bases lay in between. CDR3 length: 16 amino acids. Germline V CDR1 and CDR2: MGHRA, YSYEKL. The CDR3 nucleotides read TGCGCCAGCAGCCAAGTAAGTCAGCTGAACACCGGGGAGCTGTTTTTT. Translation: CASSQVSQLNTGELFF.

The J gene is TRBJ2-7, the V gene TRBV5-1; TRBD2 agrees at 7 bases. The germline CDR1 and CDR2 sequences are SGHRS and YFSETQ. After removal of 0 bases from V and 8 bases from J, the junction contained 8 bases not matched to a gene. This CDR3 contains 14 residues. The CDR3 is CASSLGDYPSKQYF. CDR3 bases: TGCGCCAGCAGCTTGGGGGACTACCCGTCTAAGCAGTACTTC.

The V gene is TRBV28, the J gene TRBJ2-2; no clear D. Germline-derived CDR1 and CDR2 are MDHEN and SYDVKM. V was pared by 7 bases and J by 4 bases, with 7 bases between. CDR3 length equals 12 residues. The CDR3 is CASIQVTGELFF. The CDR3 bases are TGTGCCAGCATTCAGGTCACCGGGGAGCTGTTTTTT.

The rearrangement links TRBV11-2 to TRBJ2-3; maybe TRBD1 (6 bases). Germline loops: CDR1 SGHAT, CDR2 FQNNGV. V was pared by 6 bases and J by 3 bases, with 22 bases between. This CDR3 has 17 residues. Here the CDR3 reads CASRPNLGTGKTDTQYF. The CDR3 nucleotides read TGTGCCAGCAGACCTAACCTCGGAACAGGGAAGACAGATACGCAGTATTTT.

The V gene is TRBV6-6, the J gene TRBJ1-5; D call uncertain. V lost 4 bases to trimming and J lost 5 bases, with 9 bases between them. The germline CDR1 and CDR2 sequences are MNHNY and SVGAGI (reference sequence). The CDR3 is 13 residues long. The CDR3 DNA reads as TGTGCCAGCAGTTTGCAAATTTATCAGCCCCAGCATTTT. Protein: CASSLQIYQPQHF.

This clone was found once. The chain's CDR3 is CASSLGPRSIADTQYF. For the CDR3, the DNA is TGTGCCAGCAGCTTAGGTCCCCGTTCTATCGCAGATACGCAGTATTTT. The genes are TRBV7-9 and TRBJ2-3; no definite D call. Germline V gene data show CDR1 as SEHNR and CDR2 as FQNEAQ (reference sequence). The CDR3 covers 16 residues. V dropped 1 base and J dropped 4 bases, with 15 bases sitting between them.